These T cell receptor beta chains were read from a single sample in a study of shared clonotypes between healthy human individuals. Data came from immunoSEQ multiplex PCR; TCRdb stores just in-frame clones and leaves some out. The sample consists of approximately 2.1 million clones, more than 85% of them appearing once. Source material: naive CD4+ T cells from PBMCs. These receptors came from a man aged 18 to 29 in good health. Some clones in this sample may be carry-over from other donors' samples. The CDR3 runs from the conserved cysteine through the conserved F or W. A D gene is named only where the DNA matches it firmly.

v_gene	j_gene	d_gene	CDR3nt	CDR3aa
TRBV9	TRBJ2-7	TRBD2	TGTGCCAGCAGCGTAGCCGGCGGGAGCTCCTACGAGCAGTACTTC	CASSVAGGSSYEQYF
TRBV5-8	TRBJ1-1	-	TGTGCCAGCAGCCTGAACGGGGGGGCTGGCTCCACTGAAGCTTTCTTT	CASSLNGGAGSTEAFF
TRBV6-1	TRBJ2-3	-	TGTGCCAGCAGTGACTCACCCTCTCCCACAGATACGCAGTATTTT	CASSDSPSPTDTQYF
TRBV5-1	TRBJ2-7	TRBD2	TGCGCCAGCAGCTTGGCTAGCGGGAGCGAGCAGTACTTC	CASSLASGSEQYF
TRBV6-5	TRBJ2-7	-	TGTGCCAGCAGTTACGGTGGGGGGGGCCTCTACGAGCAGTACTTC	CASSYGGGGLYEQYF
TRBV5-1	TRBJ2-1	-	TGCGCCAGCCATCGGGGGTTCGATGAGCAGTTCTTC	CASHRGFDEQFF
TRBV5-4	TRBJ2-7	-	TGTGCCAGCAGCTTGCGAGCGTGGGACAACTACGAGCAGTACTTC	CASSLRAWDNYEQYF
TRBV5-1	TRBJ1-1	-	TGCGCCAGCAGCATGACAGTCACGAACACTGAAGCTTTCTTT	CASSMTVTNTEAFF
TRBV5-1	TRBJ1-2	TRBD1	TGCGCCAGCAGCTTGGGAGACAGGGGCCCATATGGCTACACCTTC	CASSLGDRGPYGYTF
TRBV5-1	TRBJ2-1	TRBD2	TGCGCCAGCAGCGCTAGCGGGAGTTACAATGAGCAGTTCTTC	CASSASGSYNEQFF
TRBV5-1	TRBJ1-2	-	TGCGCCAGCAGCTCAGACAGTAACTATGGCTACACCTTC	CASSSDSNYGYTF